Each of the 23 T cell receptor beta chains below was sequenced from the same sample in a study of T cell responses to AZD1222 COVID-19 vaccine (TCRdb year 2021). The sample's time point label is to be understood as: baseline before first vaccination. Library method: the immunoSEQ multiplex PCR assay. Not all clones reach the TCRdb copy of this immuneACCESS table, which keeps in-frame sequences only. Checked studies attribute under half of the gap to unresolved V genes and leave the rest unexplained. The sample table records 150,000 or so clones; roughly 91% of these occur just once. 1.4% of the sample is in the top ten clones. The sequencing here drew on peripheral blood, taken on day 0 of AZD1222 vaccination. The receptors shown here come from an adult in good health.

This clone was picked up one time. This chain uses TRBV2 with TRBJ2-7, with TRBD1 as a possible D gene (5 bases). CDR1 SNHLY and CDR2 FYNNEI come from the germline V gene. V was pared by 5 bases and J by 3 bases, with 14 bases between. There are 14 residues in the CDR3. The CDR3 sequence is CASSSGPLFYEQYF. In nucleotides, the CDR3 is TGTGCCAGCAGTTCAGGGCCTCTCTTCTACGAGCAGTACTTC.

V and J are TRBV6-5 and TRBJ2-7, with 7 nucleotides matching TRBD1. J lost 5 bases, V lost 10 bases, and 17 bases had no gene match. The CDR3 sequence is 15 residues long. CDR1 is MNHEY, CDR2 SVGAGI, per germline. Written as DNA, the CDR3 is TGTGCCAACCTGGCCGTCAGAGACAGGGTTAACGAGCAGTACTTC. Protein product: CANLAVRDRVNEQYF.

The CDR3 loop reads CASRVETGNTIYF. DNA for the CDR3: TGTGCCAGCAGGGTCGAGACTGGAAACACCATATATTTT. V usage is TRBV2 and J usage is TRBJ1-3; no firm D call. The ends were cut back, 6 bases at V and 2 bases at J, with 8 bases in the middle. The germline gives CDR1 SNHLY, CDR2 FYNNEI. This CDR3 spans 13 amino acids.

J is TRBJ2-1 and V is TRBV11-3; D is possibly TRBD2 (5 bases). V was cut by 0 bases and J by 6 bases, with 9 bases left in between. CDR1 is SGHNT, CDR2 YENEEA, per germline. This CDR3 is 14 amino acids long. The CDR3: CASSLDYSGNEQFF. The CDR3 coding sequence is TGTGCCAGCAGCTTAGATTACAGCGGCAATGAGCAGTTCTTC.

The V and J genes are TRBV30 and TRBJ2-5; TRBD1 agrees at 9 bases. The CDR3 totals 14 residues. The ends lost 5 bases at V and 6 bases at J; junction bases unmatched: 10. Germline V gene lookup returns CDR1 GTSNPN and CDR2 SVGIG (reference sequence). CDR3 DNA: TGTGCCTGGGATCCCGGGACAGGGAAAAAGACCCAGTACTTC. Amino acids: CAWDPGTGKKTQYF.

This chain uses TRBV7-9 with TRBJ2-7; 7 bases map to TRBD2. CDR3 length: 14 residues. CDR1 is SEHNR, CDR2 FQNEAQ, per germline (reference sequence). V lost 5 bases and J lost 2; bases outside the gene matches: 6. CDR3 in DNA: TGTGCCAGCAGCCCCTCCACTAGCGCCTACGAGCAGTACTTC. Amino acid sequence: CASSPSTSAYEQYF. Looking up the rest from reference TRBV7-9 and TRBJ2-7 gives the full variable domain: DTGVSQNPRHKITKRGQNVTFRCDPISEHNRLYWYRQTLGQGPEFLTYFQNEAQLEKSRLLSDRFSAERPKGSFSTLEIQRTEQGDSAMYLCASSPSTSAYEQYFGPGTRLTVT.

The rearrangement joins TRBV27 to TRBJ2-7; 8 nucleotides line up with TRBD2. Trimming removed 6 bases from V and 3 bases from J; junction bases left unmatched: 7. The CDR3 length is 14 residues. CDR1 and CDR2 (germline): MNHEY, SMNVEV (reference sequence). The CDR3 nucleotides read TGTGCCAGCAGGCAGACTAGCGAGTACTACGAGCAGTACTTC. Residues: CASRQTSEYYEQYF.

This rearrangement joins TRBV9 to TRBJ2-1, with a possible D match to TRBD2 (6 bases). This CDR3 contains 15 residues. In germline, CDR1 is SGDLS, CDR2 YYNGEE. With 4 bases removed from V and 4 bases from J, the gap between germline ends came to 15 bases. CDR3 sequence: CASSPRGSAYNEQFF. CDR3 DNA sequence: TGTGCCAGCAGCCCCCGGGGGTCTGCTTACAATGAGCAGTTCTTC.

The chain employs TRBV30 and TRBJ1-5; possible D gene TRBD1, 6 bases. Germline assignment: CDR1 GTSNPN and CDR2 SVGIG (reference sequence). The CDR3 has 13 residues. The V end lost 3 bases, the J end lost 7 bases, and 13 bases lay between the germline ends. The CDR3 sequence is CAWSGGSGQPQHF. In DNA, the CDR3 is TGTGCCTGGAGCGGGGGCAGCGGGCAGCCCCAGCATTTT.

CDR3 amino acids: CASSYEAGKYAGELFF. The CDR3 DNA is TGTGCCAGCAGTTACGAGGCAGGGAAGTACGCCGGGGAGCTGTTTTTT. The V and J genes are TRBV6-6 and TRBJ2-2; possible D gene TRBD1, 5 bases. CDR1 and CDR2 from the germline V gene are MNHNY and SVGAGI (reference sequence). V was clipped by 2 bases and J by 6 bases, with 16 bases between them. There are 16 residues in the CDR3.

The chain employs TRBV7-2 and TRBJ2-3; D unresolved. Trimming took 4 bases from V and 5 from J, leaving 13 bases between them. CDR1 is SGHTA and CDR2 is FQGNSA in the germline V gene. CDR3 length: 14 amino acids. CDR3 sequence (DNA): TGTGCCAGCAGCTCCGGGCCGGTGGGAGATACGCAGTATTTT. Translation gives CASSSGPVGDTQYF.

This chain connects TRBV24-1 to TRBJ2-1; 9 bases are shared with TRBD2. The V segment lost 1 base and the J segment 3 bases; nucleotides outside the gene matches: 6. Germline V lookup: CDR1 KGHDR, CDR2 SFDVKD. The CDR3 is 17 residues long. CDR3 coding DNA: TGTGCCACCAGTGATTTCTGGGCGGGAGGGGGCTACAATGAGCAGTTCTTC. Its translation is CATSDFWAGGGYNEQFF.

The V call is TRBV6-5, the J call TRBJ2-7; D is unresolved. Germline V gene lookup returns CDR1 MNHEY and CDR2 SVGAGI. The CDR3 covers 13 residues. The V end lost 3 bases, the J end lost 2 bases, and 8 bases lay between the germline ends. For the CDR3, the DNA is TGTGCCAGCAGTTATGCAGGACCCTACGAGCAGTACTTC. This codes for CASSYAGPYEQYF.

The CDR3 spells CASSAERREKLFF. Written as DNA, the CDR3 is TGTGCCAGCAGTGCGGAGAGGAGAGAAAAACTGTTTTTT. The V call is TRBV2, the J call TRBJ1-4; the D is unclear. Germline CDR1 reads SNHLY; CDR2 reads FYNNEI. V dropped 4 bases and J dropped 8 bases, with 11 bases sitting between them. The length of the CDR3 is 13 residues. The full variable domain, with the rest looked up from reference TRBV2 and TRBJ1-4, is EPEVTQTPSHQVTQMGQEVILRCVPISNHLYFYWYRQILGQKVEFLVSFYNNEISEKSEIFDDQFSVERPDGSNFTLKIRSTKLEDSAMYFCASSAERREKLFFGSGTQLSVL.

V and J are TRBV7-2 and TRBJ1-5; no definite D call. The CDR3 length is 14 residues. Trimming left V 5 bases short and J 4 bases short, with 12 bases between. Per germline, CDR1 SGHTA and CDR2 FQGNSA. CDR3 nucleotides: TGTGCCAGCAGCGCTAGCGTAGGGAATCAGCCCCAGCATTTT. It yields the protein CASSASVGNQPQHF.

The chain couples TRBV19 to TRBJ1-2; 10 bases are a match to TRBD1. CDR1 is LNHDA and CDR2 is SQIVND in the germline V gene (reference sequence). Losses at the gene ends were 10 bases for V and 5 bases for J; bases not matched to a gene: 13. The CDR3 contains 15 residues. The CDR3 DNA is TGTGCCATCCGGGACAGGGGATCTGCTTCGTATGGCTACACCTTC. The encoded protein is CAIRDRGSASYGYTF.

The V call is TRBV28, the J call TRBJ1-3; weak D call: TRBD1 (5 bases). V was pared by 2 bases and J by 15 bases, with 23 bases between. The length of the CDR3 is 15 residues. Germline V gives CDR1 MDHEN, CDR2 SYDVKM. CDR3 sequence (DNA): TGTGCCAGCAGTTTACTCACTGGGGCGGGGCCCGGAAGATATTTT. Its translation is CASSLLTGAGPGRYF.

The J gene is TRBJ2-5, the V gene TRBV30, with D tentatively TRBD2 (7 bases). Deletions cut 3 bases from V and 1 base from J, with 18 bases between. Germline lookup yields CDR1 GTSNPN and CDR2 SVGIG (reference sequence). The CDR3 is made up of 16 amino acids. The CDR3 loop reads CAWSVGAGATQETQYF. The CDR3 bases are TGTGCCTGGAGCGTTGGGGCGGGGGCCACCCAAGAGACCCAGTACTTC.

J is TRBJ1-5 and V is TRBV7-8; the D gene is possibly TRBD1 (5 bases). The length of the CDR3 is 15 residues. Germline V gene sequence: CDR1 SGHVS, CDR2 FQNEAQ. With 5 bases removed from V and 0 bases from J, the gap between germline ends came to 11 bases. For the CDR3, the DNA is TGTGCCAGCAGCCCGGGACGGAATAGCAATCAGCCCCAGCATTTT. It encodes CASSPGRNSNQPQHF. Full variable domain (outside the CDR3, taken from reference TRBV7-8 and TRBJ1-5): GAGVSQSPRYKVAKRGQDVALRCDPISGHVSLFWYQQALGQGPEFLTYFQNEAQLDKSGLPSDRFFAERPEGSVSTLKIQRTQQEDSAVYLCASSPGRNSNQPQHFGDGTRLSIL.

This sequence joins TRBV19 and TRBJ1-1; D remains unclear. This CDR3 contains 14 residues. Germline CDR1 LNHDA, CDR2 SQIVND (reference sequence). V gave up 5 bases and J gave up 4 bases, with 14 bases separating them. The CDR3 reads CASSAQARITEAFF. The DNA of the CDR3 is TGTGCCAGTAGTGCGCAGGCCAGAATCACTGAAGCTTTCTTT.

In this sample, this clone turned up a few times. J is TRBJ1-5 and V is TRBV6-1; no firm D call. Trimming removed 3 bases at V and 0 bases at J, with 0 bases between. The CDR3 has 12 residues. Germline V CDR1 and CDR2: MNHNS, SASEGT. The DNA of the CDR3 is TGTGCCAGCAGTGATAGCAATCAGCCCCAGCATTTT. It translates to CASSDSNQPQHF.

This rearrangement joins TRBV19 to TRBJ2-3, with a possible D match to TRBD2 (5 bases). CDR1 is LNHDA, CDR2 SQIVND, per germline (reference sequence). The V gene lost 7 bases and the J gene lost 0 bases, with 11 bases spanning the gap. The CDR3 runs 14 residues. The CDR3 region is CASKNSVSTDTQYF. The CDR3 coding sequence is TGTGCCAGTAAAAATAGCGTAAGCACAGATACGCAGTATTTT. Filled out from reference TRBV19 and TRBJ2-3, the complete variable domain reads DGGITQSPKYLFRKEGQNVTLSCEQNLNHDAMYWYRQDPGQGLRLIYYSQIVNDFQKGDIAEGYSVSREKKESFPLTVTSAQKNPTAFYLCASKNSVSTDTQYFGPGTRLTVL.

The chain carries TRBV2 and TRBJ1-2; maybe TRBD1 (6 bases). Trimming took off 6 bases at V and 4 bases at J, with 12 bases between the two ends. This CDR3 has 13 amino acids. Germline values: CDR1 SNHLY, CDR2 FYNNEI. The CDR3 DNA is TGTGCCAGCAGGATAGGGGGGGCCTATGGCTACACCTTC. It translates to CASRIGGAYGYTF.